This T cell receptor beta chain came from a study of T-cell reconstitution after alpha-beta-depleted transplantation in children. V lost 0 bases, J lost 6 bases, and 16 bases lay in between. CDR3 length equals 15 residues. Germline CDR1 SGHRS, CDR2 YFSETQ. TCRbeta library construction was performed incorporating unique molecular identifiers. Each CDR3 protein is one row after TCRdb ran MiXCR on the PCR reads. This sample has 490,000 or so distinct CDR3 sequences, with 8% to 11% found just once. This clonotype has at least ten counts. This clonotype was obtained from a child aged 2 to 15 with inherited bone marrow failure, due to receive a stem cell transplant. The sequencing here drew on PBMCs, taken before TCRalphabeta/CD19-depleted stem cell transplant. J is TRBJ2-7 and V is TRBV5-1; D perhaps matches TRBD1 (5 bases). As DNA, the CDR3 is TGCGCCAGCAGCTTGGCGGGCCTCCTAAGGGGCGAGCAGTACTTC. Translation gives CASSLAGLLRGEQYF. Complete variable domain (other parts from reference TRBV5-1 and TRBJ2-7): KAGVTQTPRYLIKTRGQQVTLSCSPISGHRSVSWYQQTPGQGLQFLFEYFSETQRNKGNFPGRFSGRQFSNSRSEMNVSTLELGDSALYLCASSLAGLLRGEQYFGPGTRLTVT.